This T cell receptor (beta chain) derives from a study of blood T cell repertoires in COVID-19. About the study: Both acute and convalescent COVID-19 samples were obtained from the United States, Italy and Spain. The analysed material was cDNA or gDNA that came from T cells, B-cell-depleted T cells, or PBMCs.

This CDR3 is built from 16 residues. V was trimmed by 5 bases and J by 8 bases, leaving 21 bases between them. Germline V gene lookup returns CDR1 MDHEN and CDR2 SYDVKM. As processed by the authors: Amplifying reference gene primers gave estimates of nucleated cell counts. The protocol was immunoSEQ multiplex PCR, while the TCRdb copy is restricted to in-frame clones and leaves out a portion. D and trimming were read from the DNA, whereas the V and J calls and clone size are those reported in that table. The sample has 150,000 to 200,000 clones, about 93% seen once. The genes are TRBV28 and TRBJ1-4; D may be TRBD1 (5 bases). The sequence came from a man over 45 with acute or convalescent COVID-19. Sequencing input: peripheral blood. The DNA of the CDR3 is TGTGCCAGCAGTCCCCCTGGGGGGACGAGGAGGGAAAAACTGTTTTTT. Protein: CASSPPGGTRREKLFF. Drawing the rest from reference TRBV28 and TRBJ1-4, the complete variable domain is DVKVTQSSRYLVKRTGEKVFLECVQDMDHENMFWYRQDPGLGLRLIYFSYDVKMKEKGDIPEGYSVSREKKERFSLILESASTNQTSMYLCASSPPGGTRREKLFFGSGTQLSVL.